What follows is one TCR beta chain and its context. These data come from a study of blood T cell repertoires in COVID-19. Clones were sequenced by immunoSEQ multiplex PCR, and TCRdb holds only the in-frame ones, with some missing. This sample has 93,000 or so clones; 88% occur once, and the top ten carry roughly 3.5%. Germline V gene data show CDR1 as SGHTA and CDR2 as FQGNSA. The junction had 9 bases not matched to a gene; V was cut back by 6 bases and J by 3 bases. CDR3 size: 15 residues. The source is a human donor in a cohort sampled during active COVID-19. V usage is TRBV7-2 and J usage is TRBJ2-7; TRBD1 matches 9 bases. The sequenced material came from peripheral blood. CDR3 nucleotide sequence: TGTGCCAGCAGTCAGGAGAGGACAGGGGACTACGAGCAGTACTTC. Translated, it gives CASSQERTGDYEQYF.